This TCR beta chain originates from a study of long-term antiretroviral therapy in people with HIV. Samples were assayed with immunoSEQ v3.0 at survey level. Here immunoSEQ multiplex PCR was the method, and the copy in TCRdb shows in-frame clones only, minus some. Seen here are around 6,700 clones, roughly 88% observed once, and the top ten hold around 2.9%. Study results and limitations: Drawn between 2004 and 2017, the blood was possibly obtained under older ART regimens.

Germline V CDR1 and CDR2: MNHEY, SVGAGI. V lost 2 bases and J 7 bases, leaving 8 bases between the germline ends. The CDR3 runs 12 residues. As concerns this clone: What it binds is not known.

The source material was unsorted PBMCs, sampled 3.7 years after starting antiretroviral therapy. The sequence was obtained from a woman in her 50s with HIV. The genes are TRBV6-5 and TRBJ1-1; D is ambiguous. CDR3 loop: CASSYGPDEAFF. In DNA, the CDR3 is TGTGCCAGCAGTTACGGGCCAGATGAAGCTTTCTTT.